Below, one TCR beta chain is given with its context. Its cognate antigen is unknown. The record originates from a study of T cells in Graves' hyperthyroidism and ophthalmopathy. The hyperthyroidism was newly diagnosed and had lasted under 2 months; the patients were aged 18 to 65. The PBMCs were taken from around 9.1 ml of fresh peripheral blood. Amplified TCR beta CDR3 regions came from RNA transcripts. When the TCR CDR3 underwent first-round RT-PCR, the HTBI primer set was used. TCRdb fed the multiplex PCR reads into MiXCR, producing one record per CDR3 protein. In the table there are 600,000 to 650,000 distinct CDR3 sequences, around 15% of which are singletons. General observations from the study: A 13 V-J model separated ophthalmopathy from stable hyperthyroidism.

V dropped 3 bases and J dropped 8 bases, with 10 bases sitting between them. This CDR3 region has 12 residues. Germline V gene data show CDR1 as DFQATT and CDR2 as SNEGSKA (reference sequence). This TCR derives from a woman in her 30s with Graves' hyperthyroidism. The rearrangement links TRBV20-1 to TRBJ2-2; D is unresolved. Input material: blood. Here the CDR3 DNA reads TGCAGTGCTAGTGGGTTTTCAGGGGAGCTGTTTTTT. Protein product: CSASGFSGELFF.